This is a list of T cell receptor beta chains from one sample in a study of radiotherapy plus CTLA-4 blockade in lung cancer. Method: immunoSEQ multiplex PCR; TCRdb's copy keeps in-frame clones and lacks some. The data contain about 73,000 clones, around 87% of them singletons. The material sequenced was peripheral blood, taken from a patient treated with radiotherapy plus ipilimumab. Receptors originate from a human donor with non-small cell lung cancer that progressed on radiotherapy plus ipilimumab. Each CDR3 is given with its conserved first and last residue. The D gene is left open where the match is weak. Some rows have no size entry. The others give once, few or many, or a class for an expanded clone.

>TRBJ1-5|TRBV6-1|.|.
CAGGPGHNPNQPQHF
TGTGCCGGGGGACCGGGACATAACCCTAATCAGCCCCAGCATTTT
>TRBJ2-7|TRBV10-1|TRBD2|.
CASSEGLAGVYEQYF
TGCGCCAGCAGCGAGGGACTAGCGGGAGTCTACGAGCAGTACTTC
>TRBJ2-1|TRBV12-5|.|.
CASGLPLEVEFF
TGTGCTAGTGGTTTGCCACTGGAGGTCGAGTTCTTC
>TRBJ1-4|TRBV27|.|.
CASSLAGIGEKLFF
TGTGCCAGCAGTTTGGCAGGGATAGGTGAAAAACTGTTTTTT
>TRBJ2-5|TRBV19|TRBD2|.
CASSPSGRETQYF
TGTGCCAGTAGCCCTAGCGGGAGGGAGACCCAGTACTTC
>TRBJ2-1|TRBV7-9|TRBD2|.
CASSRVRTSSYNEQFF
TGTGCCAGCAGCAGAGTGAGGACTAGCTCCTACAATGAGCAGTTCTTC
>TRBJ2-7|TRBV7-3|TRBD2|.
CASSLGLAGLYEQYF
TGTGCCAGCAGCTTAGGCCTAGCGGGGCTCTACGAGCAGTACTTC
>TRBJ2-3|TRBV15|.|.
CATSRLAIASTDTQYF
TGTGCCACCAGCAGATTAGCGATTGCGAGCACAGATACGCAGTATTTT
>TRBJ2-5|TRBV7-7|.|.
CASSSTGETQYF
TGTGCTAGCAGCTCGACGGGGGAGACCCAGTACTTC
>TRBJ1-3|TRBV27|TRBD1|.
CASSEDREDAGNTIYF
TGTGCCAGCAGTGAGGACAGGGAGGATGCTGGAAACACCATATATTTT
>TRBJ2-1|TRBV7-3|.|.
CASSPRGSEQFF
TGTGCCAGCAGCCCCCGGGGCAGTGAGCAGTTCTTC
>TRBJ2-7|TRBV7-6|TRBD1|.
CASSLAVGTGAGEQYF
TGTGCCAGCAGCTTAGCAGTGGGGACAGGGGCGGGCGAGCAGTACTTC
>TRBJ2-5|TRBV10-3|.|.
CAIRGRGETQYF
TGTGCCATCAGGGGCAGGGGTGAGACCCAGTACTTC
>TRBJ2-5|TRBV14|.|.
CASSPGGQTQYF
TGTGCCAGCAGCCCCGGGGGCCAGACCCAGTACTTC
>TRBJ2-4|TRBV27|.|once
CASTRTGLAKNIQYF
TGTGCCAGCACCCGGACGGGGCTAGCCAAAAACATTCAGTACTTC
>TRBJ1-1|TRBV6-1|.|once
CASSPTVNTEAFF
TGTGCCAGCAGCCCGACAGTGAACACTGAAGCTTTCTTT
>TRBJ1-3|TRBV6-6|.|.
CASRHGGTGNTIYF
TGTGCCAGCAGACACGGGGGGACTGGAAACACCATATATTTT
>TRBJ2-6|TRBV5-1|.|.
CASSFYTVIGSGANVLTF
TGCGCCAGCAGCTTTTATACGGTTATAGGTTCTGGGGCCAACGTCCTGACTTTC
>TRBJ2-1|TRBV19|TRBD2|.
CASSRGTSVYNEQFF
TGTGCCAGTAGTAGAGGGACTAGCGTCTACAATGAGCAGTTCTTC
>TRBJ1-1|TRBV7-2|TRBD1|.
CASSLSGGWGTEAFF
TGTGCCAGCAGCCTCTCAGGGGGCTGGGGCACTGAAGCTTTCTTT
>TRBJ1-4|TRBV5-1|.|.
CASSLVLDSPNEKLFF
TGCGCCAGCAGCTTGGTTTTGGACAGTCCGAATGAAAAACTGTTTTTT
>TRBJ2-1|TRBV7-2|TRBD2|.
CASSPNSGLAGVGEQFF
TGTGCCAGCAGCCCTAACTCTGGACTAGCGGGAGTGGGGGAGCAGTTCTTC
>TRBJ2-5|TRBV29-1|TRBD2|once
CSVARLAGWGQETQYF
TGCAGCGTTGCTCGCCTAGCGGGGTGGGGCCAAGAGACCCAGTACTTC
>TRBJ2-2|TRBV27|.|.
CASRDRPGELFF
TGTGCCAGCAGAGACAGACCCGGGGAGCTGTTTTTT
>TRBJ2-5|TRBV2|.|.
CASSLGPFLQETQYF
TGTGCCAGCAGTCTCGGGCCCTTCCTCCAAGAGACCCAGTACTTC
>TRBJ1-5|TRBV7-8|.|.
CASSPTGIGNQPQHF
TGTGCCAGCAGCCCGACAGGAATTGGCAATCAGCCCCAGCATTTT
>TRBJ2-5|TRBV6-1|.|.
CASSERGETQYF
TGTGCCAGCAGTGAAAGGGGAGAGACCCAGTACTTC
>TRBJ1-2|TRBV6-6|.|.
CASTFRDYGYTF
TGTGCCAGCACCTTCCGAGACTATGGCTACACCTTC
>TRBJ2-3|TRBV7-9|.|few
CASSRQERASTDTQYF
TGTGCCAGCAGCAGACAGGAGCGGGCCAGCACAGATACGCAGTATTTT
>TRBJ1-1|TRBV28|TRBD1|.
CAIQGITEAFF
TGTGCCATACAGGGGATCACTGAAGCTTTCTTT
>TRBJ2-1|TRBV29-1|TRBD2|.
CSGGGLAGVGTYNEQFF
TGCAGCGGTGGGGGGCTAGCGGGAGTAGGAACCTACAATGAGCAGTTCTTC
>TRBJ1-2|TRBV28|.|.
CASSLPRHYGYTF
TGTGCCAGCAGTTTGCCCCGACACTATGGCTACACCTTC
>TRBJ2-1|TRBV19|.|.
CAPFSLEQFF
TGTGCCCCATTTAGCCTTGAGCAGTTCTTC
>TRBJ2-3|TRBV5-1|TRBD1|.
CATSPGTGGTDTQYF
TGCGCCACCTCGCCGGGGACAGGGGGCACAGATACGCAGTATTTT
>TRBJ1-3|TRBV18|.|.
CASSARVEGNTIYF
TGTGCCAGCTCAGCGAGGGTGGAAGGGAACACCATATATTTT
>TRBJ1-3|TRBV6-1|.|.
CASSEILGVSGNTIYF
TGTGCCAGCAGTGAAATATTAGGGGTCTCTGGAAACACCATATATTTT
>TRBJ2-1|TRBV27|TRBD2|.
CASSETGTRSYNEQFF
TGTGCCAGCAGCGAAACCGGGACTAGATCCTACAATGAGCAGTTCTTC
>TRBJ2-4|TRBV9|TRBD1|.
CASSVAAQGAAKNIQYF
TGTGCCAGCAGCGTAGCTGCCCAGGGGGCAGCCAAAAACATTCAGTACTTC
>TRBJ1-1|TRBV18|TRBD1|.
CASSRTGGSAEAFF
TGTGCCAGCTCCAGGACAGGCGGGAGTGCTGAAGCTTTCTTT
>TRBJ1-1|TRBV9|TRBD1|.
CASQRVGTGDGTEAFF
TGTGCCAGCCAACGCGTCGGGACAGGGGATGGCACTGAAGCTTTCTTT
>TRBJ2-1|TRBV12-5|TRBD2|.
CASVSQRENEQFF
TGTGCTAGTGTTTCCCAGCGGGAAAATGAGCAGTTCTTC
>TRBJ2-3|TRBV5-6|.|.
CASSRYVAGSTDTQYF
TGTGCCAGCAGTCGGTACGTGGCGGGAAGCACAGATACGCAGTATTTT
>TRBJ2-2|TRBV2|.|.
CASSVSGANTGELFF
TGTGCCAGCAGTGTCTCGGGGGCCAACACCGGGGAGCTGTTTTTT
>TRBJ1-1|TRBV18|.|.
CASSPFFGRNTEAFF
TGTGCCAGCTCACCGTTCTTTGGGAGGAACACTGAAGCTTTCTTT
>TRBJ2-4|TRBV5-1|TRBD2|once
CASMQAGRDIQYF
TGCGCCAGCATGCAAGCGGGAAGGGACATTCAGTACTTC
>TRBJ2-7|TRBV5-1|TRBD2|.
CASSPEYAGVSGEQYF
TGCGCCAGCAGCCCTGAGTACGCGGGAGTTTCTGGGGAGCAGTACTTC
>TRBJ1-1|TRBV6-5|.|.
CASSNSGTGNTEAFF
TGTGCCAGCAGCAACTCGGGGACGGGGAACACTGAAGCTTTCTTT
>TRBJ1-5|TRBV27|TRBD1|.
CASSPDRGSGQPQHF
TGTGCCAGCAGTCCGGACAGGGGATCAGGCCAGCCCCAGCATTTT
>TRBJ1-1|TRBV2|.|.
CASSGESEAFF
TGTGCCAGCAGTGGGGAAAGTGAAGCTTTCTTT
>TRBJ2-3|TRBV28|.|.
CASSRYTDTQYF
TGTGCCAGCAGCCGATACACAGATACGCAGTATTTT
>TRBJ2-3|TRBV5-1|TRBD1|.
CASSFGQDTDTQYF
TGCGCCAGCAGCTTCGGACAGGACACAGATACGCAGTATTTT
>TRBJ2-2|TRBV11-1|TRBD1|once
CASSHPGQVNTGELFF
TGTGCCAGCAGCCACCCGGGACAGGTGAACACCGGGGAGCTGTTTTTT
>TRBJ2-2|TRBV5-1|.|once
CASSLESASELFF
TGCGCCAGCAGCTTGGAGTCCGCGTCAGAGCTGTTTTTT